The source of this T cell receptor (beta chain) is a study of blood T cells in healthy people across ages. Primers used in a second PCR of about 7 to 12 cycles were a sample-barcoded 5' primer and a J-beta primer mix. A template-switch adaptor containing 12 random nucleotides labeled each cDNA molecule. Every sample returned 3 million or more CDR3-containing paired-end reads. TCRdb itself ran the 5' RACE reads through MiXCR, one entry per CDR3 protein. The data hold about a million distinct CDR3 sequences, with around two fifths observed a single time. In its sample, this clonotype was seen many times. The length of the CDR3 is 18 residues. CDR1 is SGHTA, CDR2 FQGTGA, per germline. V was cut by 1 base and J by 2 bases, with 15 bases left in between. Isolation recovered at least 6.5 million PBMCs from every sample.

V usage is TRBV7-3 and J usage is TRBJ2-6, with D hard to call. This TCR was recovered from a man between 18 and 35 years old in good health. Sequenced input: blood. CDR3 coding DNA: TGTGCCAGCAGCTTAAGTGCAGGCAACTACGCTGGGGCCAACGTCCTGACTTTC. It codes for CASSLSAGNYAGANVLTF.